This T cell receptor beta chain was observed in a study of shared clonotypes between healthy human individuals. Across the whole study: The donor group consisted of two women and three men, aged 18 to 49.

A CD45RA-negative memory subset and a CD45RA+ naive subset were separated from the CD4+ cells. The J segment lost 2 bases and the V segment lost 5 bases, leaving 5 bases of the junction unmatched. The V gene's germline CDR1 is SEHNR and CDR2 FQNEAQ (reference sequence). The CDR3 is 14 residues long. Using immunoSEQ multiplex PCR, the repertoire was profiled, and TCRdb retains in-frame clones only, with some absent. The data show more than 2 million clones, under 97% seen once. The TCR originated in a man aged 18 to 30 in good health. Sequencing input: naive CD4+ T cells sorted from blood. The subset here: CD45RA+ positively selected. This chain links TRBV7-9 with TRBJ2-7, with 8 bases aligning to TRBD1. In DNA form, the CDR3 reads TGTGCCAGCAGCCGAAAGGGACAGGCCTACGAGCAGTACTTC. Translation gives CASSRKGQAYEQYF.